The rows below give T cell receptor beta chains drawn from one sample of a study of response to subunit inactivated influenza vaccine. TCRdb fed the RT-PCR reads into MiXCR, producing one record per CDR3 protein. The profile shows approximately 290,000 distinct CDR3 sequences, about 20% of them singletons. The specimen comprised PBMCs from blood, sampled less than 22 months after vaccination. These receptors originate from a man between 45 and 75 years old who received an inactivated influenza vaccine. CDR3s include the opening cysteine and the closing phenylalanine or tryptophan. D genes are given only for firm matches. A clone size is listed for some rows: how often the clone was seen (once, few, many), or a class if it is expanded.

v_call	j_call	clone_size	d_call	cdr3_nt	cdr3_aa
TRBV24-1	TRBJ1-5	many	NA	TGTGCCACCAGTGAAGCAGGGTCGGTTCAGCCCCAGCATTTT	CATSEAGSVQPQHF
TRBV27	TRBJ1-2	few	TRBD1	TGTGCCAGCAAGACAGGGTCCGGCTACACCTTC	CASKTGSGYTF
TRBV5-1	TRBJ1-2	NA	NA	TGCGCCAGCAGCTTGGACAGCCTGAGCGGCTACACCTTC	CASSLDSLSGYTF
TRBV5-6	TRBJ2-4	NA	TRBD1	TGTGCCAGCAGTTGGACAGGCAAAAACATTCAGTACTTC	CASSWTGKNIQYF
TRBV28	TRBJ2-7	NA	TRBD1	TGTGCCGCAAGACGGGACAGCTCCTACGAGCAGTACTTC	CAARRDSSYEQYF
TRBV19	TRBJ1-1	NA	NA	TGTGCCAGTAGTATAGACAGGACGGGCACTGAAGCTTTCTTT	CASSIDRTGTEAFF
TRBV20-1	TRBJ2-3	NA	NA	TGCAGTGCCCTCGACCGGGACACTAGCACAGATACGCAGTATTTT	CSALDRDTSTDTQYF
TRBV20-1	TRBJ1-4	few	TRBD1	TGCAGTGCTAGAGGGACAGGCCCTAATGAAAAACTGTTTTTT	CSARGTGPNEKLFF
TRBV5-1	TRBJ2-7	NA	NA	TGCGCCAGCAGCTTGCGGTCGGCCGAGGTGGGCTACGAGCAGTACTTC	CASSLRSAEVGYEQYF
TRBV5-1	TRBJ2-7	NA	NA	TGCGCCAGCAGCTTGGCTGCGTGGTACGAGCAGTACTTC	CASSLAAWYEQYF
TRBV20-1	TRBJ1-5	NA	TRBD1	TGCAGTGCTAGAGAGGGACAGACAGGGAATCAGCCCCAGCATTTT	CSAREGQTGNQPQHF
TRBV9	TRBJ1-5	NA	NA	TGTGCCAGCAGCGAGGGCGGGAATGATAATCAGCCCCAGCATTTT	CASSEGGNDNQPQHF
TRBV6-2/TRBV6-3	TRBJ2-1	NA	TRBD2	TGTGCCAGCAGTTACTCGACACAGGGACTAGCGGGAGTCTACAATGAGCAGTTCTTC	CASSYSTQGLAGVYNEQFF
TRBV28	TRBJ2-1	NA	TRBD2	TGTGCCAGCAGTCCCGGACTAGGATCCTACAATGAGCAGTTCTTC	CASSPGLGSYNEQFF
TRBV12-3/TRBV12-4	TRBJ1-5	few	TRBD1	TGTGCCAGCAGTTTGGACAGGGTATCTATTCAGCCCCAGCATTTT	CASSLDRVSIQPQHF
TRBV6-5	TRBJ2-3	few	NA	TGTGCCAGCAGACACGGCACAGATACGCAGTATTTT	CASRHGTDTQYF
TRBV20-1	TRBJ2-3	NA	TRBD1	TGCAGTGCTAGCCGACAGGGTGCCCGCACAGATACGCAGTATTTT	CSASRQGARTDTQYF
TRBV13	TRBJ2-5	few	TRBD2	TGTGCCAGCAGCACCGTAGCGGGGGAAGAGACCCAGTACTTC	CASSTVAGEETQYF
TRBV27	TRBJ1-2	NA	TRBD1	TGTGCCAGCAGTCGGGCGGGACAGCCCACGCTTAACTATGGCTACACCTTC	CASSRAGQPTLNYGYTF
TRBV12-3/TRBV12-4	TRBJ2-6	NA	TRBD2	TGTGCCAGCAGTTTCTCGTCCGGGAGCGGGGGCTCTGGGGCCAACGTCCTGACTTTC	CASSFSSGSGGSGANVLTF
TRBV29-1	TRBJ1-6	many	TRBD1	TGCAGCGCCAGCCTGGGACAGGGCACCCTCCACTTT	CSASLGQGTLHF
TRBV5-1	TRBJ2-5	few	NA	TGCGCCAGGAGTCGGGAGACCCAGTACTTC	CARSRETQYF
TRBV25-1	TRBJ1-1	NA	NA	TGTGCCAGCAGTGTAACTACTGAAGCTTTCTTT	CASSVTTEAFF
TRBV7-2	TRBJ1-2	few	NA	TGTGCCAGCAGCTTATCTCGAGCAGGGAACTATGGCTACACCTTC	CASSLSRAGNYGYTF
TRBV19	TRBJ1-1	NA	NA	TGTGCCAGTAGTATAACGGGGACATTACTCACTGAAGCTTTCTTT	CASSITGTLLTEAFF
TRBV4-3	TRBJ2-3	few	TRBD2	TGCGCCAGCAGCCGGTGGATAGCGGGCGCTTACACAGATACGCAGTATTTT	CASSRWIAGAYTDTQYF
TRBV12-3/TRBV12-4	TRBJ2-2	NA	TRBD2	TGTGCCAGCAGCGCTAGCGGGAGGCGCACCGGGGAGCTGTTTTTT	CASSASGRRTGELFF
TRBV6-1	TRBJ2-7	few	NA	TGTGCCAGCAATCGGGACATTACCTACGAGCAGTACTTC	CASNRDITYEQYF
TRBV7-2	TRBJ1-1	NA	NA	TGTGCCAGCAGCTTAGTGGCGCAGGGTGTCGACACTGAAGCTTTCTTT	CASSLVAQGVDTEAFF
TRBV4-1	TRBJ2-7	NA	NA	TGCGCCAGCAGCCTCAGGGAAGGAGGGTCCTACGAGCAGTACTTC	CASSLREGGSYEQYF
TRBV5-1	TRBJ2-2	few	TRBD1	TGCGCCAGCAGCTTGACCTCGACAGGGGGCTGGAACACCGGGGAGCTGTTTTTT	CASSLTSTGGWNTGELFF
TRBV29-1	TRBJ2-1	few	TRBD2	TGCAGCGCGGCCCCGGGACTAGCGGGAGGGGAGCAGTTCTTC	CSAAPGLAGGEQFF
TRBV1	TRBJ2-2	NA	NA	TGCACCAGCAGCCAAGCTACTAGCGAGCACACCGGGGAGCTGTTTTTT	CTSSQATSEHTGELFF
TRBV20-1	TRBJ2-3	few	NA	TGCAGTGCTAGCGAGGACGGACGCGACACAGATACGCAGTATTTT	CSASEDGRDTDTQYF
TRBV15	TRBJ1-1	few	NA	TGTGCCACCAGCAGAGATCGCGGGACTGAAGCTTTCTTT	CATSRDRGTEAFF
TRBV29-1	TRBJ2-3	NA	TRBD2	TGCAGCGTTGAATCTGCGGGAGGGAGCACAGATACGCAGTATTTT	CSVESAGGSTDTQYF
TRBV7-2	TRBJ2-1	NA	NA	TGTGCCAGCAGCGCAGGTGATGAGCAGTTCTTC	CASSAGDEQFF
TRBV20-1	TRBJ1-3	many	NA	TGCAGTGCTAGAGGAGCCGCTGCCTCGGGCTCTGGAAACACCATATATTTT	CSARGAAASGSGNTIYF
TRBV20-1	TRBJ2-1	NA	NA	TGCAGTGCTAGAGATCTGGCAGCCTCCTACAATGAGCAGTTCTTC	CSARDLAASYNEQFF
TRBV5-1	TRBJ1-1	many	NA	TGCGCCAGCAGCTTCCAACAGGGACGAAACACTGAAGCTTTCTTT	CASSFQQGRNTEAFF
TRBV28	TRBJ1-5	NA	TRBD1	TGTGCCAGCTCGACAGGGGGCAGCAATCAGCGCCAGCATTTT	CASSTGGSNQRQHF
TRBV25-1	TRBJ1-1	NA	NA	TGTGCCAGCAGTGAACAAACGTCTTTGAACACTGAAGCTTTCTTT	CASSEQTSLNTEAFF
TRBV23-1	TRBJ1-6	few	NA	TGCGCCAGCAGTCCTAAAGCGAATTCACCCCTCCACTTT	CASSPKANSPLHF
TRBV7-2	TRBJ2-7	few	NA	TGTGCCAGCAGCTTGGTGGGGGGCTCTCGCGAGCAGTACTTC	CASSLVGGSREQYF
TRBV7-2	TRBJ2-1	NA	NA	TGTGCCAGCAGGTACGGGGTCGATGAGCAGTTCTTC	CASRYGVDEQFF
TRBV20-1	TRBJ1-5	NA	NA	TGCAGTGCTACCCCGGTTATCGATCAGCCCCAGCATTTT	CSATPVIDQPQHF
TRBV29-1	TRBJ1-4	few	NA	TGCAGCGTTGAATCGCTCAATCAACTGTTTTTT	CSVESLNQLFF